The clone carrying this TCR beta chain has ten or more counts. Its antigen is not identified. The germline V gene encodes CDR1 SEHNR and CDR2 FQNEAQ (reference sequence). V was clipped by 6 bases and J by 10 bases; unmatched bases: 8. This CDR3 has 14 residues. This sample stems from a study of early T cells in non-severe SARS-CoV-2 infection. Study background: Sequencing input comprised bulk RNA from unsorted whole blood; chain pairing was not available.

One entry per CDR3 protein, called by TCRdb with MiXCR from the 5' RACE reads. The profile shows tens of thousands of distinct CDR3 sequences, roughly an eighth of them singletons. Study-wide points: CD4 and private specificities were missed by VDJdb matching, which favored anti-spike CD8 responses.

Sequencing was carried out using whole blood. The chain is built from TRBV7-9 and TRBJ1-6; 8 bases align to TRBD1. This sequence was found in an adult who was a healthcare worker with PCR-confirmed SARS-CoV-2 infection or an uninfected control (not recorded which). CDR3 coding DNA: TGTGCCAGCAGAGAAACAGGGGGGAGCTCACCCCTCCACTTT. This encodes CASRETGGSSPLHF.